These 21 T cell receptor beta chains came from one sample sequenced in a study of a mutant IDH1 vaccine in newly diagnosed glioma. The assay was immunoSEQ multiplex PCR, and TCRdb's table has in-frame clones only and misses some. Among fewer than 40,000 clones listed, 75% to 80% were seen once. Specified time point: week 5, during vaccination. The study gave 300 ug of mutant IDH1 20-mer peptide per vaccine dose, with topical imiquimod. These receptors have no known antigen. Sample: PBMCs, taken from a glioma patient whose treatment included an IDH1 peptide vaccine. The source of these receptors is a man aged 35 to 55 with glioma.

The rearrangement links TRBV4-1 to TRBJ2-7; 9 bases map to TRBD1. CDR3 length equals 17 residues. J lost 3 bases, V lost 1 base, and 10 bases had no gene match. CDR1 and CDR2 (germline): MGHRA, YSYEKL. CDR3 loop: CASSQGLFRDRDYEQYF. CDR3 sequence (DNA): TGCGCCAGCAGCCAAGGTCTCTTCCGGGACAGGGACTACGAGCAGTACTTC.

V gene TRBV9 combines with J gene TRBJ2-6; a weak D match, TRBD2 (5 bases). With 0 bases removed from V and 0 bases from J, the gap between germline ends came to 7 bases. The CDR3 has 16 residues. Per the germline V gene, CDR1 is SGDLS and CDR2 is YYNGEE. CDR3 in DNA: TGTGCCAGCAGCGTAGGAGGGAACTCTGGGGCCAACGTCCTGACTTTC. Its protein product is CASSVGGNSGANVLTF.

CDR3 loop: CASSEGRANTQYF. The CDR3 bases are TGTGCCAGCAGTGAAGGGAGGGCGAATACGCAGTATTTT. The gene calls are TRBV2 and TRBJ2-3, with D possibly being TRBD2 (6 bases). The CDR3 covers 13 residues. From germline, CDR1 is SNHLY and CDR2 FYNNEI. With 1 base removed from V and 7 bases from J, the gap between germline ends came to 9 bases.

The chain joins TRBV10-3 to TRBJ1-3; the match to TRBD1 covers 8 bases. This CDR3 has 16 amino acids. The germline CDR1 and CDR2 sequences are ENHRY and SYGVKD. Trimming took 3 bases from V and 3 from J; bases not matched to a gene: 7. CDR3 nucleotide sequence: TGTGCCATCAGTGATCCCACAGGGGGGAGTGGAAACACCATATATTTT. Amino acid sequence: CAISDPTGGSGNTIYF.

CDR3: CASGKGLMNTEAFF. CDR3 sequence (DNA): TGTGCCAGCGGGAAAGGGCTAATGAACACTGAAGCTTTCTTT. This chain links TRBV2 with TRBJ1-1, with D unclear. V was shortened by 8 bases and J by 0 bases, with 13 bases between the two germline ends. CDR3 length: 14 residues. Germline CDR1 and CDR2: SNHLY and FYNNEI.

J is TRBJ1-1 and V is TRBV10-3; D is undetermined. The CDR3 sequence is 12 residues long. V shed 2 bases and J shed 11 bases, with 12 bases lying between them. The germline CDR1 and CDR2 sequences are ENHRY and SYGVKD. The chain's CDR3 is CAISEVGPGAFF. CDR3 sequence (DNA): TGTGCCATCAGTGAGGTCGGGCCTGGGGCTTTCTTT.

This chain links TRBV10-2 with TRBJ2-2; TRBD1 agrees at 8 bases. J lost 6 bases, V lost 6 bases, and 12 bases had no gene match. The CDR3 spans 16 residues. Germline V gene lookup returns CDR1 WSHSY and CDR2 SAAADI. The DNA of the CDR3 is TGCGCCAGCAGACTTGCCGGGACAGGATCTGCCGGGGAGCTGTTTTTT. Its translation: CASRLAGTGSAGELFF.

The J gene is TRBJ1-3, the V gene TRBV11-2; D remains unclear. Germline lookup yields CDR1 SGHAT and CDR2 FQNNGV. This CDR3 is built from 16 residues. V lost 7 bases and J 2 bases, leaving 18 bases between the germline ends. CDR3 region: CASTYAVEPAGNTIYF. The CDR3 nucleotides are TGTGCCAGCACCTACGCGGTCGAGCCGGCTGGAAACACCATATATTTT.

The genes are TRBV9 and TRBJ1-2, with 7 nucleotides matching TRBD1. The CDR3 has 14 amino acids. After removal of 4 bases from V and 2 bases from J, the junction contained 5 bases not matched to a gene. CDR1 and CDR2 (germline): SGDLS, YYNGEE. This CDR3 is CASSPQQGNYGYTF. Here the CDR3 DNA reads TGTGCCAGCAGCCCCCAACAGGGGAACTATGGCTACACCTTC.

The chain recombines TRBV9 with TRBJ2-3; no reliable D call. The CDR3 totals 11 residues. V lost 3 bases and J 4 bases, leaving 3 bases between the germline ends. Looked up from germline, CDR1 is SGDLS and CDR2 is YYNGEE. The CDR3 nucleotides read TGTGCCAGCAGCGCGGCAGATACGCAGTATTTT. Amino acids: CASSAADTQYF.

The V and J genes are TRBV13 and TRBJ1-3; 10 bases are a match to TRBD1. V dropped 5 bases and J dropped 2; count of bases not matched to a gene: 9. The CDR3 length is 17 residues. In germline, CDR1 is PRHDT, CDR2 FYEKMQ (reference sequence). DNA for the CDR3: TGTGCCAGCAGCCGTTACCGGGACAGGGGAACTGGAAACACCATATATTTT. It yields the protein CASSRYRDRGTGNTIYF.

V gene TRBV19 combines with J gene TRBJ2-2, with D perhaps TRBD1 (5 bases). The V gene's germline CDR1 is LNHDA and CDR2 SQIVND (reference sequence). The CDR3 has 16 residues. Trimming took 6 bases from V and 5 from J, leaving 19 bases between them. The CDR3, as DNA: TGTGCCAGTAGCCTTCAGGGAACCTCGAGGACCGGGGAGCTGTTTTTT. It yields the protein CASSLQGTSRTGELFF.

This clone was observed a few times. The chain is built from TRBV7-9 and TRBJ1-4; D unresolved. Germline V gene lookup returns CDR1 SEHNR and CDR2 FQNEAQ (reference sequence). The CDR3 covers 14 residues. Trimming pared 1 base from V and 8 bases from J, leaving 11 bases between. For the CDR3, the DNA is TGTGCCAGCAGCTTAGTAGGAGCCGGAGAAAAACTGTTTTTT. It codes for CASSLVGAGEKLFF.

This chain links TRBV6-5 with TRBJ2-2, with 7 bases that match TRBD1. V was clipped by 6 bases and J by 4 bases; unmatched bases: 8. CDR1 is MNHEY and CDR2 is SVGAGI in the germline V gene. This CDR3 comprises 15 residues. The CDR3: CASSRPRTGTGELFF. CDR3 in DNA: TGTGCCAGCAGCCGCCCACGGACAGGCACCGGGGAGCTGTTTTTT.

The V and J genes are TRBV5-1 and TRBJ2-3; D unresolved. V shed 0 bases and J shed 5 bases, with 4 bases lying between them. The CDR3 has 12 residues. Germline V CDR1 and CDR2: SGHRS, YFSETQ. CDR3 in amino acids: CASSLAQDTQYF. The CDR3 region has the DNA TGCGCCAGCAGCTTGGCCCAAGATACGCAGTATTTT.

This sequence joins TRBV12-5 and TRBJ2-2; D is perhaps TRBD2 (6 bases). V lost 0 bases to trimming and J lost 7 bases, with 18 bases between them. Looked up from germline, CDR1 is LGHNT and CDR2 is FRNRAP. This CDR3 comprises 17 residues. CDR3 coding DNA: TGTGCTAGTGGTTTGGTACTAGCAGGGATCTCCGGCGGGGAGCTGTTTTTT. It translates to CASGLVLAGISGGELFF.

V gene TRBV6-1 combines with J gene TRBJ1-5, with 7 bases matching TRBD1. V trimming: 6 bases; J trimming: 5 bases; junction bases outside the gene matches: 7. The CDR3 consists of 14 residues. The V gene's germline CDR1 is MNHNS and CDR2 SASEGT. CDR3 nucleotides: TGTGCCAGCAGAACCGGACAGGATGATCAGCCCCAGCATTTT. Its translation is CASRTGQDDQPQHF.

The rearrangement uses TRBV19 and TRBJ1-2; D gene unclear. Germline lookup yields CDR1 LNHDA and CDR2 SQIVND (reference sequence). V was shortened by 3 bases and J by 2 bases, with 13 bases between the two germline ends. The CDR3 has 15 amino acids. The CDR3 nucleotides read TGTGCCAGTAGTATCTCGATATTAGCAAACTATGGCTACACCTTC. Translated, it gives CASSISILANYGYTF.

The chain combines TRBV29-1 with TRBJ2-5; a weak D match, TRBD2 (6 bases). CDR1 SQVTM and CDR2 ANQGSEA come from the germline V gene. V shed 7 bases and J shed 6 bases, with 18 bases lying between them. The CDR3 is 13 residues long. DNA for the CDR3: TGCAGCGCCGGAGGGACTCTGGCCAAGACCCAGTACTTC. It is translated as CSAGGTLAKTQYF.

V gene TRBV14 combines with J gene TRBJ1-1; 7 bases map to TRBD1. J was trimmed by 12 bases and V by 4 bases; bases with no gene match: 14. The CDR3 sequence is 14 residues long. Per germline, CDR1 SGHDN and CDR2 FVKESK. CDR3 nucleotides: TGTGCCAGCAGCCCGCTGACAGGGCGGTTTTTTTCTTTCTTT. This translates into CASSPLTGRFFSFF.

This clone appeared a single time. The chain joins TRBV6-1 to TRBJ2-5, with 7 bases identical to TRBD2. The CDR3 runs to 12 residues. The junction had 3 bases not matched to a gene; V was cut back by 5 bases and J by 6 bases. Germline CDR1 and CDR2: MNHNS and SASEGT. The CDR3 here is CASSPSGKTQYF. In DNA, the CDR3 is TGTGCCAGCAGTCCTAGCGGCAAGACCCAGTACTTC.